This T cell receptor (beta chain) was captured in a study of T cells after yellow fever vaccination. This clonotype appeared a few times. The CDR3 runs 15 residues. CDR1 is SGHRS and CDR2 is YFSETQ in the germline V gene. Trimming pared 2 bases from V and 4 bases from J, leaving 13 bases between. In TCRdb, the 5' RACE reads were re-called with MiXCR into one record per CDR3 protein. In the table there are a few hundred thousand distinct CDR3 sequences, roughly 3.7% of which are singletons. Sequencing was performed on PBMCs, taken 15 days after the yellow fever booster vaccination. The V call is TRBV5-1, the J call TRBJ1-3; D is ambiguous. The receptor was derived from a man aged 18 to 29 who received the YFV17D yellow fever vaccine. The chain's CDR3 is CASSFGQAGGNTIYF. The CDR3 coding sequence is TGCGCCAGCAGCTTTGGGCAGGCGGGCGGAAACACCATATATTTT.